These T cell receptor beta chains were read from a single sample in a study of blood T cells in healthy people across ages. MiXCR, run by TCRdb on the 5' RACE reads, gives a single entry per CDR3 protein. The sample has 1.5 million to 2 million distinct CDR3 sequences, roughly two fifths seen once. The sample taken for sequencing was blood. These TCRs come from a human donor in good health. Each CDR3 is given with its conserved first and last residue. D genes are given only for firm matches. A clone size is listed for some rows: how often the clone was seen (once, few, many), or a class if it is expanded.

DNA	CDR3	D	J	size	V
TGTGCCAGCAGCTTAGACCCGGGGGGTTCGTTCAATGAGCAGTTCTTC	CASSLDPGGSFNEQFF	TRBD2	TRBJ2-1	few	TRBV7-6
TGTGCCAGCACCGGGACTCCAGGGTGGAATGAGCAGTTCTTC	CASTGTPGWNEQFF	NA	TRBJ2-1	NA	TRBV7-9
TGTGCCACCAGCAGAACAGGGTCTCAGGGCTACACCTTC	CATSRTGSQGYTF	NA	TRBJ1-2	few	TRBV15
TGTGCCAGCAGTTTAGGGGAAAAGACCTACGAGCAGTACTTC	CASSLGEKTYEQYF	NA	TRBJ2-7	few	TRBV27
TGCAGTGCTAGTAGGACTAGCGGGGGCCTTGTTCAAGAGACCCAGTACTTC	CSASRTSGGLVQETQYF	TRBD2	TRBJ2-5	NA	TRBV20-1
TGTGCCAGCAGTAAAGGAACCCCCTACGAGCAGTACTTC	CASSKGTPYEQYF	NA	TRBJ2-7	few	TRBV12-3/TRBV12-4
TGCAGCGTTCGCGGGACAGGGAAAGAAGGCGTTGGCTACACCTTC	CSVRGTGKEGVGYTF	TRBD1	TRBJ1-2	many	TRBV29-1
TGTGCCAGCAGGAAAAGGGGTCGGACTTACAATGAGCAGTTCTTC	CASRKRGRTYNEQFF	NA	TRBJ2-1	NA	TRBV28
TGTGCCAGCAGTTACCCCGGGACTAGCAGTGAGCAGTTCTTC	CASSYPGTSSEQFF	TRBD2	TRBJ2-1	NA	TRBV6-2/TRBV6-3
TGTGCCCGCAGCCCCCAGACAGGGACGCGTGGGCAGTTCTTC	CARSPQTGTRGQFF	TRBD1	TRBJ2-1	NA	TRBV7-3
TGTGCCAGCACCTCACTAGGGGGCAGCGAGCAGTACTTC	CASTSLGGSEQYF	TRBD1	TRBJ2-7	few	TRBV27
TGTGCCAGCAGCTTGCGGGGCGGGGGGGCTTGGAATGAGCAGTTCTTC	CASSLRGGGAWNEQFF	TRBD2	TRBJ2-1	NA	TRBV5-6
TGTGCCAGCAGCCAAGGTAGCGGATTGAGCTCCTACAATGAGCAGTTCTTC	CASSQGSGLSSYNEQFF	NA	TRBJ2-1	NA	TRBV4-2
TGCAGTGCCGGGACGGCCGACCTCTACACCTTC	CSAGTADLYTF	NA	TRBJ1-2	few	TRBV20-1
TGTGCCAGCAGCTTATCCGGGGACAGGGGGCTGCAGTACTTC	CASSLSGDRGLQYF	TRBD1	TRBJ2-4	NA	TRBV7-2
TGTGCCAGCAGTTCTCTTCTGCGGGGGAATGAGCAGTTCTTC	CASSSLLRGNEQFF	TRBD2	TRBJ2-1	few	TRBV6-2/TRBV6-3
TGTGCCAGCAGCTCACGTCGAGGAGTTAGCGGGGGGGCATATGAGCAGTTCTTC	CASSSRRGVSGGAYEQFF	TRBD2	TRBJ2-1	few	TRBV7-9
TGTGCCATCAGCGAAGGACAGGGCGGGAGCAATCAGCCCCAGCATTTT	CAISEGQGGSNQPQHF	TRBD1	TRBJ1-5	few	TRBV10-3
TGTGCCAGCAGTCCTCTACAGGGGGCAATGTATAGCTACACCTTC	CASSPLQGAMYSYTF	TRBD1	TRBJ1-2	NA	TRBV27